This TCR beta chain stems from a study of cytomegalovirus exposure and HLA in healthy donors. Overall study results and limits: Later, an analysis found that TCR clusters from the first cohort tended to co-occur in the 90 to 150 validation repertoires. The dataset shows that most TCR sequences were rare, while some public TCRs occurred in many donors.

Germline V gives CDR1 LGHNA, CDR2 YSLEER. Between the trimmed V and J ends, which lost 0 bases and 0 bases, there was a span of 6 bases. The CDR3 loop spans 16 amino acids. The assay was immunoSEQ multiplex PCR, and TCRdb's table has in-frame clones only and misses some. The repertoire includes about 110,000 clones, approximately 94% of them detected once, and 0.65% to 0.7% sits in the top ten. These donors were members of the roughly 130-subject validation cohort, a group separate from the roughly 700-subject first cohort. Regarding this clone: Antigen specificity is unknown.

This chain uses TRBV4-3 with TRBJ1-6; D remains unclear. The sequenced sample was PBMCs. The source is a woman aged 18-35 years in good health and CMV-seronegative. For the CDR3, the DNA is TGCGCCAGCAGCCAAGAGGGGAGCTCCTATAATTCACCCCTCCACTTT. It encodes CASSQEGSSYNSPLHF.